Below are 18 T cell receptor beta chains sequenced from a single sample in a study of CD8 T cells in Susac syndrome. The RNA input was roughly 0.5 to 1 ug, and it was reverse transcribed with random hexamers. TCRdb used MiXCR to reprocess the immunoSEQ multiplex PCR reads, holding one entry per CDR3 protein. Of about 300,000 distinct CDR3 sequences detected, approximately 89% appear once; the ten largest clones hold roughly 0.17%. Sequencing was performed on CD8+ T cells from PBMCs. The receptor source for this set is a human donor with multiple sclerosis.

The chain is built from TRBV29-1 and TRBJ2-7; no clear D gene. The CDR3 spans 12 residues. Trimming took 4 bases from V and 2 from J, leaving 9 bases between them. Germline assignment: CDR1 SQVTM and CDR2 ANQGSEA. The chain's CDR3 is CSVAASAYEQYF. The CDR3 DNA sequence: TGCAGCGTTGCCGCCAGCGCCTACGAGCAGTACTTC.

The J gene is TRBJ1-1, the V gene TRBV6-2 or TRBV6-3; no firm D call. Trimming left V 6 bases short and J 7 bases short, with 15 bases between. The CDR3 is 13 amino acids. Germline CDR1 reads MNHEY; CDR2 reads SVGEGT. The CDR3 spells CASRSQTDVEAFF. The CDR3 nucleotides are TGTGCCAGCAGGTCTCAAACAGATGTTGAAGCTTTCTTT.

This chain joins TRBV29-1 and TRBJ1-1; the D is unclear. The V end was cut by 3 bases, the J end by 0 bases, with 8 bases between. Germline values: CDR1 SQVTM, CDR2 ANQGSEA. There are 13 residues in the CDR3. The CDR3 DNA is TGCAGCGTTGAGGGAGTGATGAACACTGAAGCTTTCTTT. Protein sequence: CSVEGVMNTEAFF.

V usage is TRBV2 and J usage is TRBJ1-3; 9 bases fit TRBD1. This CDR3 is built from 18 residues. Germline V gene sequence: CDR1 SNHLY, CDR2 FYNNEI. Trimming took 8 bases from V and 0 from J; bases not matched to a gene: 14. CDR3 coding DNA: TGTGCCAGCCGGGGGACAGGGAAGCGCGACCGCTCTGGAAACACCATATATTTT. Translating it yields CASRGTGKRDRSGNTIYF.

V gene TRBV6-5 combines with J gene TRBJ2-3; D gene uncertain. CDR3 length equals 15 residues. Germline V gives CDR1 MNHEY, CDR2 SVGAGI. The V end lost 6 bases, the J end lost 1 base, and 14 bases lay between the germline ends. CDR3 residues: CASRSEAARTDTQYF. Written as DNA, the CDR3 is TGTGCCAGCAGGAGCGAGGCAGCGCGCACAGATACGCAGTATTTT.

The chain recombines TRBV2 with TRBJ1-5; no clear D gene. Germline V CDR1 and CDR2: SNHLY, FYNNEI. The CDR3 loop spans 15 amino acids. The V end lost 6 bases, the J end lost 4 bases, and 16 bases lay between the germline ends. The CDR3 DNA is TGTGCCAGCAGCGCCCCCAAGGCGGGGAATCAGCCCCAGCATTTT. It is translated as CASSAPKAGNQPQHF.

The chain has TRBV15 and TRBJ1-4, with D possibly TRBD1 on 5 matching bases. The CDR3 contains 15 residues. Germline V CDR1 and CDR2: LNHNV, YYDKDF (reference sequence). Between the trimmed V and J ends, which lost 2 bases and 7 bases, there was a span of 14 bases. CDR3 sequence (DNA): TGTGCCACCAGCAGAAACCGGGGGGAACCTGAAAAACTGTTTTTT. Translated: CATSRNRGEPEKLFF. Full variable domain (outside the CDR3, taken from reference TRBV15 and TRBJ1-4): DAMVIQNPRYQVTQFGKPVTLSCSQTLNHNVMYWYQQKSSQAPKLLFHYYDKDFNNEADTPDNFQSRRPNTSFCFLDIRSPGLGDTAMYLCATSRNRGEPEKLFFGSGTQLSVL.

Only a few counts were recorded for this clonotype. J is TRBJ1-3 and V is TRBV7-2; D not certain. The V end was cut by 3 bases, the J end by 4 bases, with 13 bases between. This CDR3 has 15 residues. Germline loops: CDR1 SGHTA, CDR2 FQGNSA. CDR3 bases: TGTGCCAGCAGCTTTTTCCGGGGAGGAGGAAACACCATATATTTT. Translating it yields CASSFFRGGGNTIYF.

J is TRBJ2-7 and V is TRBV5-6; no clear D gene. The V end lost 1 base, the J end lost 2 bases, and 4 bases lay between the germline ends. The germline CDR1 and CDR2 sequences are SGHDT and YYEEEE. This CDR3 spans 12 amino acids. The CDR3 DNA reads as TGTGCCAGCAGCTTGAAACCCTACGAGCAGTACTTC. Residues: CASSLKPYEQYF.

This sequence joins TRBV7-6 and TRBJ2-5; TRBD2 is a possible D gene (5 bases). Germline lookup yields CDR1 SGHVS and CDR2 FNYEAQ. This CDR3 spans 14 amino acids. V gave up 5 bases and J gave up 4 bases, with 14 bases separating them. CDR3 DNA: TGTGCCAGCAGCCCTGTAGAGGGCCTAGAGACCCAGTACTTC. The encoded protein is CASSPVEGLETQYF.

The V call is TRBV5-1, the J call TRBJ1-1; D call uncertain. The germline gives CDR1 SGHRS, CDR2 YFSETQ. The V end was cut by 2 bases, the J end by 0 bases, with 8 bases between. The CDR3 runs 14 residues. CDR3 DNA: TGCGCCAGCAGCTTCGTGGGGATGAACACTGAAGCTTTCTTT. It codes for CASSFVGMNTEAFF. Based on the CDR3 plus reference TRBV5-1 and TRBJ1-1, the full variable domain is KAGVTQTPRYLIKTRGQQVTLSCSPISGHRSVSWYQQTPGQGLQFLFEYFSETQRNKGNFPGRFSGRQFSNSRSEMNVSTLELGDSALYLCASSFVGMNTEAFFGQGTRLTVV.

The chain couples TRBV9 to TRBJ2-1, with D uncertain. CDR1 and CDR2 (germline): SGDLS, YYNGEE. The CDR3 spans 13 residues. V was clipped by 3 bases and J by 10 bases, with 14 bases between them. CDR3 loop: CASSGTTSDEQFF. CDR3 nucleotide sequence: TGTGCCAGCAGCGGGACGACTTCGGACGAGCAGTTCTTC.

This clonotype was observed a single time. The chain combines TRBV27 with TRBJ1-5; D remains unclear. Germline V gene lookup returns CDR1 MNHEY and CDR2 SMNVEV (reference sequence). The CDR3 totals 16 residues. The germline V and J ends were trimmed by 4 bases and 0 bases, with 13 bases remaining between them. For the CDR3, the DNA is TGTGCCAGCAGTTCCCACCGGTCCGATAGCAATCAGCCCCAGCATTTT. Translation gives CASSSHRSDSNQPQHF.

The chain combines TRBV7-8 with TRBJ2-3; D gene ambiguous. Per the germline V gene, CDR1 is SGHVS and CDR2 is FQNEAQ. The CDR3 length is 13 residues. CDR3 in DNA: TGTATGACCTGGACGAAATCCACAGATACGCAGTATTTT. Encoded protein: CMTWTKSTDTQYF. Filled out from reference TRBV7-8 and TRBJ2-3, the complete variable domain reads GAGVSQSPRYKVAKRGQDVALRCDPISGHVSLFWYQQALGQGPEFLTYFQNEAQLDKSGLPSDRFFAERPEGSVSTLKIQRTQQEDSAVYLCMTWTKSTDTQYFGPGTRLTVL.

J is TRBJ2-7 and V is TRBV29-1; the D is unclear. Germline assignment: CDR1 SQVTM and CDR2 ANQGSEA. V lost 5 bases to trimming and J lost 5 bases, with 10 bases between them. The CDR3 consists of 11 residues. In nucleotides, the CDR3 is TGCAGCGTTCTCAGACTGAACGAGCAGTACTTC. The encoded protein is CSVLRLNEQYF.

CDR3 amino acids: CASSPGTEATEQFF. Here the CDR3 DNA reads TGCGCCAGCAGCCCCGGGACGGAGGCGACTGAGCAGTTCTTC. The chain couples TRBV4-3 to TRBJ2-1, with D perhaps TRBD1 or TRBD2 (5 bases each). V was shortened by 4 bases and J by 9 bases, with 16 bases between the two germline ends. The CDR3 totals 14 residues. Germline CDR1 LGHNA, CDR2 YSLEER.

V is TRBV2 and J is TRBJ2-1; TRBD2 might be the D (6 bases). V was shortened by 11 bases and J by 4 bases, with 12 bases between the two germline ends. This CDR3 is built from 12 residues. In germline, CDR1 is SNHLY, CDR2 FYNNEI. CDR3 nucleotides: TGTGCCCCCTATCGGGGGTACAATGAGCAGTTCTTC. It codes for CAPYRGYNEQFF.

This chain joins TRBV13 and TRBJ2-3; D not certain. CDR1 and CDR2 from the germline V gene are PRHDT and FYEKMQ (reference sequence). Trimming took off 6 bases at V and 2 bases at J, with 15 bases between the two ends. The CDR3 contains 15 residues. The CDR3 region has the DNA TGTGCCAGCAGTAACCACCTTCGTGACACAGATACGCAGTATTTT. Its translation is CASSNHLRDTDTQYF. Using reference TRBV13 and TRBJ2-3 for the parts outside the CDR3, the full variable domain is AAGVIQSPRHLIKEKRETATLKCYPIPRHDTVYWYQQGPGQDPQFLISFYEKMQSDKGSIPDRFSAQQFSDYHSELNMSSLELGDSALYFCASSNHLRDTDTQYFGPGTRLTVL.